This T cell receptor (beta chain) was observed in a study of blood T cells in healthy people across ages. Regarding the study as a whole: When set beside aged donors, long-lived donors presented more naive CD4+ cells and higher diversity.

CDR1 and CDR2 (germline): SGHVS, FQNEAQ. The CDR3 contains 17 residues. Comments on this clonotype: Its matching antigen is unknown.

The authors ran a second PCR of about 7 to 11 cycles using a sample-barcoded 5' primer and a J-beta primer mix. TCRdb fed the 5' RACE reads into MiXCR, producing one record per CDR3 protein. The table lists around 520,000 distinct CDR3 sequences, around a quarter of them singletons, with approximately 3.6% in the top ten. These data were likewise used in another study, on T cells of mothers and their children. That report adds: The entire RNA extract went into cDNA synthesis at about 1.5 ug per 15 ul.

The chain recombines TRBV7-8 with TRBJ2-5, with 9 bases matching TRBD2. The J call could be wrong; TRBJ2-7 is a better fit for the DNA end. The source material was blood. The source of this sequence is a boy younger than 10 in good health. The CDR3 DNA is TGTGCCAGCAGCTCCCCTCGCGGGAGGGCCTTATCCTACGAGCAGTACTTC. This sequence encodes CASSSPRGRALSYEQYF.